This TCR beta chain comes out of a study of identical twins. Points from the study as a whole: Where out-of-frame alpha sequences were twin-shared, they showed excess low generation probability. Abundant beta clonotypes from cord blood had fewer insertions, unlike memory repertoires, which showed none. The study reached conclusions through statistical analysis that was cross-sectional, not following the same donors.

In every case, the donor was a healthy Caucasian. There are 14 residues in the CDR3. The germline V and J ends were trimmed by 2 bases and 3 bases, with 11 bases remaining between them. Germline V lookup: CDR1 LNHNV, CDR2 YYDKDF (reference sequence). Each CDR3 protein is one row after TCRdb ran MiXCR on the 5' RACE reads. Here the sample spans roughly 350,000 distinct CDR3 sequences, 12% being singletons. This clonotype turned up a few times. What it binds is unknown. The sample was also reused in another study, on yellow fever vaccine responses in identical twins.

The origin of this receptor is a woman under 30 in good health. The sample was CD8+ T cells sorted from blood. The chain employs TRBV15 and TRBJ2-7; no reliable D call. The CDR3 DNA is TGTGCCACCAGCAGAAGTGGATCTCGCTACGAGCAGTACGTC. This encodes CATSRSGSRYEQYV.